This T cell receptor (beta chain) was sequenced for a study of synovial regulatory T cells in juvenile arthritis. Study findings and constraints: Blood Treg cells that were inflammation-associated showed lower TCR diversity than other blood Treg cells.

As concerns this clone: Its antigen is not known.

This table comes from immunoSEQ multiplex PCR, and its TCRdb copy is limited to in-frame clones, with some not included. The sample totals roughly 9,200 clones. Germline assignment: CDR1 MDHEN and CDR2 SYDVKM. There are 11 residues in the CDR3. No DNA accompanies this entry. The receptor was derived from a donor aged 2-35 years with juvenile idiopathic arthritis. The chain recombines TRBV28 with TRBJ2-3; TCRdb names TRBD1, which stays unverified in the absence of DNA. Sequencing was performed on Treg cells from blood. As to subset: HLA-DR+ inflammation-associated blood Treg cells. CDR3: CASRQGDTQYF. Full variable domain (rest looked up from reference TRBV28 and TRBJ2-3): DVKVTQSSRYLVKRTGEKVFLECVQDMDHENMFWYRQDPGLGLRLIYFSYDVKMKEKGDIPEGYSVSREKKERFSLILESASTNQTSMYLCASRQGDTQYFGPGTRLTVL.